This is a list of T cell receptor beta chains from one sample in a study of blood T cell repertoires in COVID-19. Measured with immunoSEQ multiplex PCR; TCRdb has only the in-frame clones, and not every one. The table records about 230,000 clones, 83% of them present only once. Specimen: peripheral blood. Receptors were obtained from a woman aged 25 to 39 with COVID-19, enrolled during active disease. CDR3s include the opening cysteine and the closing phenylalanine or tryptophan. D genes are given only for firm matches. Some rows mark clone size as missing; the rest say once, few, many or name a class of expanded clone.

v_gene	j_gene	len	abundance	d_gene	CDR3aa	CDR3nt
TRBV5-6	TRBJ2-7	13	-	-	CASSLGRAYEQYF	TGTGCCAGCAGCTTGGGCAGGGCCTACGAGCAGTACTTC
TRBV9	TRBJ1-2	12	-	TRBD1	CASSPGQGRNTF	TGTGCCAGCAGCCCCGGACAGGGCAGGAACACCTTC
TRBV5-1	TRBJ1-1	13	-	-	CASSLAGGLGAFF	TGCGCCAGCAGCTTGGCCGGGGGGCTCGGAGCTTTCTTT
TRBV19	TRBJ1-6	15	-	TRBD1	CASSFSTGDPSPLHF	TGTGCCAGTAGTTTTTCGACAGGGGACCCTTCACCCCTCCACTTT
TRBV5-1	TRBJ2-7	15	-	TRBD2	CASSLTAGGGREQYF	TGCGCCAGCAGCTTGACCGCGGGGGGGGGCCGCGAGCAGTACTTC
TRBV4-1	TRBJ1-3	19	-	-	CASSTPRGKGDSSGNTIYF	TGCGCCAGCAGCACCCCTAGGGGGAAAGGTGATAGCTCTGGAAACACCATATATTTT
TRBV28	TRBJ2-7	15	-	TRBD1	CASSLPGQELIEQYF	TGTGCCAGCAGTCTCCCGGGACAGGAGCTCATCGAGCAGTACTTC
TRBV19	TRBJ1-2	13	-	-	CASSFQGKYGYTF	TGTGCCAGTAGTTTTCAGGGGAAATATGGCTACACCTTC
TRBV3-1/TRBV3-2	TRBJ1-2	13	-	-	CASSQVERIGYTF	TGTGCCAGCAGCCAAGTGGAGAGGATTGGCTACACCTTC
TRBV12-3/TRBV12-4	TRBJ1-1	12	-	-	CASSFSSTEAFF	TGTGCCAGCAGTTTCTCTTCGACTGAAGCTTTCTTT
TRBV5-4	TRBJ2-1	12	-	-	CASSFSNNEQFF	TGTGCCAGCAGCTTTAGCAACAATGAGCAGTTCTTC
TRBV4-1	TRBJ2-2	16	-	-	CASSRTGKELSGELFF	TGCGCCAGCAGCCGCACAGGGAAGGAATTATCCGGGGAGCTGTTTTTT
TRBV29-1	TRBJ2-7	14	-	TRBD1	CSVEDSGQGYEQYF	TGCAGCGTTGAAGACTCGGGACAGGGATACGAGCAGTACTTC
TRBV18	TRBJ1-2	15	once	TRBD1	CASSPGSGQGNGYTF	TGTGCCAGCTCACCGGGGTCCGGACAGGGTAACGGCTACACCTTC
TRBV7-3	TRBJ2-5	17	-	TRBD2	CASSLSGGLAAQETQYF	TGTGCCAGCAGCTTATCCGGCGGACTAGCGGCCCAAGAGACCCAGTACTTC
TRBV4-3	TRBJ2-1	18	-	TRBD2	CASSQVIGPREGPDEQFF	TGCGCCAGCAGCCAAGTTATCGGCCCCAGGGAGGGTCCCGATGAGCAGTTCTTC
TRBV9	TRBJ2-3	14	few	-	CASSPGVTTDTQYF	TGTGCCAGCAGCCCGGGGGTTACCACAGATACGCAGTATTTT
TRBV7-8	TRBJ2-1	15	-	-	CASSLGTPSYNEQFF	TGTGCCAGCAGCTTAGGGACTCCCTCCTACAATGAGCAGTTCTTC
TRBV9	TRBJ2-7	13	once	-	CASSVAPRYEQYF	TGTGCCAGCAGCGTAGCTCCTAGATACGAGCAGTACTTC
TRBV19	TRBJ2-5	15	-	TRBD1	CASSALQGSGETQYF	TGTGCCAGTAGTGCATTACAGGGGTCAGGAGAGACCCAGTACTTC
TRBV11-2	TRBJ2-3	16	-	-	CASSLRLAPSTDTQYF	TGTGCCAGCAGCTTAAGGCTAGCGCCCAGCACAGATACGCAGTATTTT
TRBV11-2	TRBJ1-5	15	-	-	CASSWGGNSNQPQHF	TGTGCCAGCTCCTGGGGGGGGAACAGCAATCAGCCCCAGCATTTT
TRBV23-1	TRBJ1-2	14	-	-	CASTSGTEFYGYTF	TGCGCCAGCACCTCGGGAACTGAGTTCTATGGCTACACCTTC
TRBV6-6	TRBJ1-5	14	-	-	CASSPPSPGQPQHF	TGTGCCAGCAGTCCCCCCTCGCCGGGACAGCCCCAGCATTTT
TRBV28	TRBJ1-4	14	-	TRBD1	CASSPGQGGGKLFF	TGTGCCAGCAGTCCGGGACAGGGCGGGGGAAAACTGTTTTTT
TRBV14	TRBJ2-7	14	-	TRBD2	CASSLASGSYEQYF	TGTGCCAGCAGCCTCGCTAGCGGTTCCTACGAGCAGTACTTC
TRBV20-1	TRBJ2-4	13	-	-	CSASRGAGNIQYF	TGCAGTGCTAGTCGGGGGGCTGGGAACATTCAGTACTTC
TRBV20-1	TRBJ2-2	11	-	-	CSAYTSAGLFF	TGCAGTGCTTATACATCCGCTGGGCTGTTTTTT
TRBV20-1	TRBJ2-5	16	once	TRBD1	CSASSRTGGWRETQYF	TGCAGTGCTAGTTCCCGGACAGGGGGCTGGCGAGAGACCCAGTACTTC
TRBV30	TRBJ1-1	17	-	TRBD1	CAWSVGDRGIQNTEAFF	TGTGCCTGGAGTGTGGGTGACAGGGGAATTCAGAACACTGAAGCTTTCTTT
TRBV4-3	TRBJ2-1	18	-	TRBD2	CASSPSAGVWSSGNEQFF	TGCGCCAGCAGCCCCTCGGCGGGAGTTTGGTCATCGGGGAATGAGCAGTTCTTC
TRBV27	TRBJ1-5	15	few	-	CASRSQGWRSQPQHF	TGTGCCAGCAGGTCACAGGGTTGGCGCAGTCAGCCCCAGCATTTT
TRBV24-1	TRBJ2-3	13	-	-	CATGRDSTDTQYF	TGTGCCACCGGCCGGGACTCCACAGATACGCAGTATTTT
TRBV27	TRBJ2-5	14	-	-	CASRYSAGQETQYF	TGTGCCAGCAGGTATTCGGCAGGCCAAGAGACCCAGTACTTC
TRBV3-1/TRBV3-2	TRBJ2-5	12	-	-	CASSQDMETQYF	TGTGCCAGCAGCCAAGATATGGAGACCCAGTACTTC
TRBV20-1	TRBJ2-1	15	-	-	CSASWDKTPYNEQFF	TGCAGTGCTAGTTGGGACAAGACTCCCTACAATGAGCAGTTCTTC
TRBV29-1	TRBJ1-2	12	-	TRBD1	CSVRTGNYGYTF	TGCAGCGTGCGGACAGGGAACTATGGCTACACCTTC
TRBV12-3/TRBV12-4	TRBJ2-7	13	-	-	CASKGRGRYEQYF	TGTGCCAGCAAGGGGCGGGGCCGTTACGAGCAGTACTTC
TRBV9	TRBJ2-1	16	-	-	CASSATGRSSYNEQFF	TGTGCCAGCAGCGCGACGGGGAGGAGCTCCTACAATGAGCAGTTCTTC
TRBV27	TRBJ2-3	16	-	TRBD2	CASRPLAGVSTDTQYF	TGTGCCAGCAGACCCCTAGCGGGAGTAAGCACAGATACACAGTATTTT
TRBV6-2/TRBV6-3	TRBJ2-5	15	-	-	CASSYPRQSQETQYF	TGTGCCAGCAGTTACCCCAGACAGTCTCAAGAGACCCAGTACTTC
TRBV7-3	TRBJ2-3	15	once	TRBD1	CASSLMGQGGDTQYF	TGTGCCAGCAGCTTAATGGGACAGGGGGGAGATACGCAGTATTTT
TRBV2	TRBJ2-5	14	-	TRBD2	CASSGLAGGETQYF	TGTGCCAGCAGTGGACTAGCGGGAGGAGAGACCCAGTACTTC
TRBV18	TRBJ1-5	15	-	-	CASSPSVEGDVPQHF	TGTGCCAGCTCACCATCGGTAGAGGGGGACGTGCCCCAGCATTTT
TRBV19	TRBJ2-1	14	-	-	CASSIQVSYNEQFF	TGTGCCAGTAGTATCCAGGTCTCCTACAATGAGCAGTTCTTC
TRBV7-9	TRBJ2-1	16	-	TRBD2	CASSGGSGESYNEQFF	TGTGCCAGCAGCGGGGGTAGCGGGGAATCCTACAATGAGCAGTTCTTC
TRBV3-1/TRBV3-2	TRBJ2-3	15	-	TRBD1	CASSRQGASTDTQYF	TGTGCCAGCAGCAGACAGGGGGCTAGCACAGATACGCAGTATTTT
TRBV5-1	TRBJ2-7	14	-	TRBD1	CASSLVPDRYEQYF	TGCGCCAGCAGCTTGGTTCCGGACAGGTACGAGCAGTACTTC